This section outlines one T cell receptor (beta chain) sequence together with its context. The sample holds many counts of this clonotype. Its antigen specificity is not known. One base away there is no much larger clone; base qualities are not given. TCR beta CDR3 regions were amplified from RNA transcripts for repertoire sequencing. The first round of RT-PCR was done with HTBI primers and the Qiagen OneStep RT-PCR kit, and was followed by a second round of multiplex PCR, then size selection and purification. Libraries were sequenced on an Illumina HiSeq2000 using paired-end 100 bp reads. The original pipeline was this. SOAPnuke was used for read processing, and reads with adapters, uncalled bases, a mean Phred below 15, or no exact constant-primer or identifier match were discarded. COPE v1.2.5 was used to merge high-quality paired reads. Each unique nucleotide sequence was defined as a clonotype, and clonotypes were aligned to IMGT TRB V, D and J references with MiTCR v1.1. The analysis was limited to V-J combinations with a frequency above 0.0001, which together covered about 99% of the repertoires. For each V-J combination, a TCR clonal expansion and chaos score was defined as the ratio of F50 clonal expansion to chaos observed in the TCRdist matrix. Welch's t-statistics and random forest were used to reduce the features to 10 to 15 V-J combinations, which were then used as input to a naive Bayes classifier. The Morisita-Horn index was used to measure how similar the thyroid and blood repertoires were. TCRdb ran its own pipeline on the public reads, namely fastp trimming at Q25 and MiXCR clone calling, and kept in-frame beta chains. A single entry per CDR3 protein holds the most common genes and DNA from its merged rows. Clone size and V and J calls follow TCRdb, not the original study. The sample table lists about 390,000 distinct CDR3 sequences, 15% of them with a count of one. The top ten clones comprise roughly 7% of the sample.

The source of the sample is a study of Graves' ophthalmopathy and Graves' hyperthyroidism (dated by TCRdb to 2017 to 2018). Notes on the research overall: Peripheral blood was collected before any treatment was given, at the time of initial diagnosis. The independent validation cohort included about 20 hyperthyroidism patients plus 17 patients who later progressed from hyperthyroidism to ophthalmopathy. TCR beta repertoire signatures were used to distinguish Graves' ophthalmopathy from Graves' hyperthyroidism and to predict progression to ophthalmopathy. To explore V-J signatures that distinguish ophthalmopathy from hyperthyroidism, a discovery set of under 110 patients was enrolled, made up of under 50 with ophthalmopathy and 57 with stable hyperthyroidism. Following sample collection, hyperthyroidism patients were given methimazole at a starting dose of 30 mg daily, and ophthalmopathy patients were given high-dose intravenous methylprednisolone. In total, 135 blood samples were TCR-sequenced: approximately 42 ophthalmopathy, under 80 hyperthyroidism and around 17 hyperthyroidism-to-ophthalmopathy patients. For training and testing, the 80 to 100 patients in the discovery cohort were randomly divided in a 7:3 ratio. In over 5 hyperthyroidism patients, the T-cell repertoire of thyroid tissue was compared with the T-cell repertoire of blood. Study-level results and caveats: In validation, the model predicted ophthalmopathy progression with about 71% sensitivity and roughly 78% specificity; about a dozen predicted patients were CT-confirmed with GO in a median of approximately 6.5 months. Sample size was not statistically predetermined, and group allocation was not concealed from the investigators. Ophthalmopathy was separated from stable hyperthyroidism by the 13-signature model with around 88% sensitivity and 81% to 84% specificity in cross-validation and with 80%/75% in the test set. Most expanded thyroid clonotypes with frequency above 0.001 were also detected in blood, suggesting blood repertoires may reflect the thyroid immune response.

A patient counted as having stable hyperthyroidism if there was no progression to ophthalmopathy within 18 months of follow-up. Hyperthyroidism patients were newly diagnosed, were aged 18 to 65 years, and had a disease duration under 2 months. Anyone with other autoimmune diseases, uncontrolled infections, pregnancy or lactation was excluded from the study. Diagnosis relied on clinical symptoms, serum thyroxine, TRAb, thyroid ultrasound and orbital computed tomography. Using Ficoll-Paque density gradient centrifugation, PBMCs were isolated from 8.5 to 10 ml of fresh peripheral blood. Total RNA was extracted with Trizol reagent and quality-checked on an Agilent 2100 Bioanalyzer. V and J are trimmed by 6 bases and 0 bases, and the gene matches miss 9 bases of the junction. Measured from the cysteine to the phenylalanine, the CDR3 is 17 residues long. The CDR3 DNA has 51 bases and is translated from base 1.

The sequencing sample was made of peripheral blood. The receptor comes from a woman aged 18 to 35 with stable Graves' hyperthyroidism. Donor details come from another sample of the same person, matched by shared clones. The chain couples TRBV12-3 or TRBV12-4 to TRBJ1-1, with TRBD1 identical over 11 junction bases. The CDR3 loop reads CASSRGQGAIMNTEAFF. The DNA sequence reads TGTGCCAGCAGCCGAGGACAGGGGGCTATCATGAACACTGAAGCTTTCTTT.